The 20 T cell receptor beta chains reported below all come from one sample, sequenced in a study of blood T cell repertoires in COVID-19. Generated by immunoSEQ multiplex PCR, the TCRdb table keeps only in-frame clones and is missing some. The table lists more than 80,000 clones, around 82% of them singletons. Sequencing was performed on peripheral blood. All receptors come from a man in his fifties or sixties with active or convalescent COVID-19.

This clone has a handful of counts. V gene TRBV10-1 combines with J gene TRBJ2-3, with D possibly matching TRBD2 (5 bases). Germline CDR1 reads WNHNN; CDR2 reads SYGVQD (reference sequence). The CDR3 length is 14 residues. V dropped 8 bases and J dropped 2 bases, with 14 bases sitting between them. CDR3 in DNA: TGCGCCAGCGGCGTGGGTAGCGACACAGATACGCAGTATTTT. This translates into CASGVGSDTDTQYF.

The chain employs TRBV19 and TRBJ1-2, with D perhaps TRBD1 (5 bases). From germline, CDR1 is LNHDA and CDR2 SQIVND (reference sequence). V gave up 8 bases and J gave up 4 bases, with 14 bases separating them. This CDR3 is 13 amino acids long. Here the CDR3 reads CASGGTATYGYTF. The CDR3 DNA follows: TGTGCCAGTGGAGGGACGGCAACCTATGGCTACACCTTC.

The genes are TRBV7-9 and TRBJ1-1; D is perhaps TRBD1 (5 bases). The CDR3 is made up of 15 amino acids. Per the germline V gene, CDR1 is SEHNR and CDR2 is FQNEAQ (reference sequence). V was trimmed by 5 bases and J by 0 bases, leaving 13 bases between them. CDR3 amino acids: CASSTGGTVNTEAFF. CDR3 coding DNA: TGTGCCAGCAGCACCGGGGGGACGGTGAACACTGAAGCTTTCTTT.

V gene TRBV28 combines with J gene TRBJ1-1; D is undetermined. The CDR3 spans 13 residues. Trimming stripped 7 bases from V and 0 bases from J, with 9 bases between. Germline CDR1 reads MDHEN; CDR2 reads SYDVKM. This CDR3 reads CASKVSLNTEAFF. The CDR3 DNA is TGTGCCAGCAAAGTCAGTTTGAACACTGAAGCTTTCTTT.

The chain is built from TRBV7-7 and TRBJ2-1; TRBD2 aligns across 10 bases. V dropped 1 base and J dropped 6; count of bases not matched to a gene: 6. CDR3 length: 16 residues. From germline, CDR1 is SSHAT and CDR2 FNYEAQ (reference sequence). This chain's CDR3 is CASSLGVAGGSNEQFF. The CDR3 DNA reads TGTGCCAGCAGCTTAGGGGTAGCGGGGGGTAGCAATGAGCAGTTCTTC.

J is TRBJ1-3 and V is TRBV3-1 (or the pseudogene TRBV3-2), with a tentative D call TRBD1 (5 bases). V was clipped by 3 bases and J by 0 bases, with 9 bases between them. The CDR3 loop spans 15 amino acids. The germline gives CDR1 LGHDT, CDR2 YNNKEL (reference sequence). In DNA form, the CDR3 reads TGTGCCAGCAGCCAGACAGCGACCTCTGGAAACACCATATATTTT. The encoded protein is CASSQTATSGNTIYF.

The V call is TRBV5-6, the J call TRBJ2-7, with a weak D call TRBD2 (5 bases). Trimming shortened V by 0 bases and J by 3 bases, and 7 bases separated the two germline ends. The CDR3 contains 13 residues. Germline assignment: CDR1 SGHDT and CDR2 YYEEEE. The CDR3 region is CASSLGGYYEQYV. The CDR3 coding sequence is TGTGCCAGCAGCTTGGGCGGGTACTACGAGCAGTACGTC.

This clone was found a few times. This chain links TRBV5-1 with TRBJ1-3; possible D gene TRBD1, 5 bases. V shed 0 bases and J shed 4 bases, with 5 bases lying between them. The CDR3 is 13 amino acids. CDR1 is SGHRS, CDR2 YFSETQ, per germline. Written as DNA, the CDR3 is TGCGCCAGCAGCTTGGACAGGGGAAACACCATATATTTT. Its translation: CASSLDRGNTIYF.

About this clone: The same CDR3 is also encoded by other DNA sequences in this sample. The chain couples TRBV10-3 to TRBJ1-1; weak D call: TRBD1 (6 bases). Per the germline V gene, CDR1 is ENHRY and CDR2 is SYGVKD. V lost 2 bases and J lost 1, with 8 bases in between. The CDR3 sequence is 14 residues long. The CDR3, as DNA: TGTGCCATCAGTGAGAAACAGGGGAACACTGAAGCTTTCTTT. The encoded protein is CAISEKQGNTEAFF.

In this sample, this clone turned up once. The V gene is TRBV7-9, the J gene TRBJ2-7, with TRBD1 identical over 9 bases. There are 13 residues in the CDR3. V trimming: 1 base; J trimming: 13 bases; junction bases outside the gene matches: 8. Germline assignment: CDR1 SEHNR and CDR2 FQNEAQ (reference sequence). The CDR3 here is CASSLGTGERLYF. The CDR3, as DNA: TGTGCCAGCAGCTTAGGGACAGGGGAAAGGTTATACTTC.

In this sample, this clone turned up once. The rearrangement links TRBV5-1 to TRBJ2-6, with 8 bases fitting TRBD2. J gave up 2 bases and V 0 bases, and 16 bases lay outside the gene matches. The germline gives CDR1 SGHRS, CDR2 YFSETQ. The CDR3 has 21 amino acids. The CDR3 nucleotides read TGCGCCAGCAGCTTGGAGATGGGTTATCCGGGGGGGTTGACTGGGGCCAACGTCCTGACTTTC. Protein product: CASSLEMGYPGGLTGANVLTF. The full variable domain, with the rest looked up from reference TRBV5-1 and TRBJ2-6, is KAGVTQTPRYLIKTRGQQVTLSCSPISGHRSVSWYQQTPGQGLQFLFEYFSETQRNKGNFPGRFSGRQFSNSRSEMNVSTLELGDSALYLCASSLEMGYPGGLTGANVLTFGAGSRLTVL.

The J gene is TRBJ1-2, the V gene TRBV28; 7 nucleotides match TRBD1. V was pared by 5 bases and J by 6 bases, with 9 bases of the junction left unmatched. From germline, CDR1 is MDHEN and CDR2 SYDVKM. The CDR3 spans 14 residues. For the CDR3, the DNA is TGTGCCAGCAGTAGGGACAGTTTTGCTGATGGCTACACCTTC. Translation: CASSRDSFADGYTF.

The CDR3 DNA follows: TGCGCCAGCAGCCAGCATCTTAGCGGGGGGCCCTCCTACAATGAGCAGTTCTTC. Residues: CASSQHLSGGPSYNEQFF. The chain carries TRBV4-1 and TRBJ2-1; 10 positions agree with TRBD2. The V and J ends lost 3 bases and 0 bases, in that order; junction bases with no gene match: 8. The CDR3 is 18 amino acids. The germline V gene has CDR1 MGHRA and CDR2 YSYEKL.

A few counts support this clone. V usage is TRBV9 and J usage is TRBJ2-1, with TRBD2 as a possible D gene (5 bases). The CDR3 runs 13 residues. V shed 0 bases and J shed 7 bases, with 8 bases lying between them. CDR1 is SGDLS and CDR2 is YYNGEE in the germline V gene. In nucleotides, the CDR3 is TGTGCCAGCAGCGTAGGACCGGGGAATGAGCAGTTCTTC. This sequence encodes CASSVGPGNEQFF.

J is TRBJ2-2 and V is TRBV24-1; TRBD1 aligns across 9 bases. Trimming removed 3 bases from V and 3 bases from J; junction bases left unmatched: 7. Per germline, CDR1 KGHDR and CDR2 SFDVKD. The CDR3 is 17 residues long. The CDR3 region has the DNA TGTGCCACCAGTGATCTAGGACAGGGGAGTTACACCGGGGAGCTGTTTTTT. Amino acid sequence: CATSDLGQGSYTGELFF.

V is TRBV30 and J is TRBJ1-1; D is unclear. V shed 3 bases and J shed 6 bases, with 14 bases lying between them. From germline, CDR1 is GTSNPN and CDR2 SVGIG (reference sequence). The length of the CDR3 is 13 residues. The CDR3 is CAWRWGGSSEAFF. The CDR3 DNA reads TGTGCCTGGAGATGGGGAGGCAGTTCTGAAGCTTTCTTT.

The chain carries TRBV28 and TRBJ2-3; 7 nucleotides line up with TRBD1. CDR1 is MDHEN, CDR2 SYDVKM, per germline. The trim removed 7 bases at V and 5 bases at J, leaving 9 bases unmatched. The CDR3 has 14 amino acids. The CDR3 region is CASTQTGYGDTQYF. In DNA, the CDR3 is TGTGCCAGCACCCAGACAGGGTACGGAGATACGCAGTATTTT.

The chain is built from TRBV5-6 and TRBJ2-7, with 8 bases aligning to TRBD1. The germline gives CDR1 SGHDT, CDR2 YYEEEE. The V segment lost 5 bases and the J segment 0 bases; nucleotides outside the gene matches: 7. The CDR3 has 15 amino acids. The CDR3 DNA reads as TGTGCCAGCAGGCGAGAGGGACAGGTCTCCTACGAGCAGTACGTC. Its protein product is CASRREGQVSYEQYV.

The rearrangement uses TRBV5-1 and TRBJ2-1, with 11 positions matching TRBD2. This CDR3 has 18 residues. CDR1 is SGHRS and CDR2 is YFSETQ in the germline V gene. The V and J ends lost 4 bases and 7 bases, in that order; junction bases with no gene match: 16. CDR3 sequence: CASSHPSGGPLYRNEQFF. The DNA for the CDR3 is TGCGCCAGCAGCCACCCTAGCGGGGGGCCTCTTTATAGGAATGAGCAGTTCTTC. The entire variable domain, with the rest obtained from reference TRBV5-1 and TRBJ2-1, is as follows: KAGVTQTPRYLIKTRGQQVTLSCSPISGHRSVSWYQQTPGQGLQFLFEYFSETQRNKGNFPGRFSGRQFSNSRSEMNVSTLELGDSALYLCASSHPSGGPLYRNEQFFGPGTRLTVL.

The chain has TRBV6-2 or TRBV6-3 and TRBJ2-7; possibly TRBD1 for D (6 bases). V was shortened by 3 bases and J by 3 bases, with 18 bases between the two germline ends. Germline CDR1 and CDR2: MNHEY and SVGEGT. This CDR3 region has 16 residues. CDR3 DNA: TGTGCCAGCAGTTATTCTCGGGACACGACTTACTACGAGCAGTACTTC. This gives the protein CASSYSRDTTYYEQYF.